The 14 T cell receptor beta chains presented below share a single source sample, sequenced in a study of human T cells and chemical hapten exposure. Described time point: patch test 1, 2 weeks after DPC sensitization. Treatment in this sample: therapeutic diphenylcyclopropenone sensitization with weekly scalp DPC. Via MiXCR, TCRdb re-called the RACE reads, giving one row per CDR3 protein. In the table there are 70,000 to 75,000 distinct CDR3 sequences, 32% of which are singletons. This specimen was whole blood, taken in connection with sensitization to the hapten diphenylcyclopropenone (DPC). The receptors derive from a man aged 35 to 55 with alopecia areata. Some clones in this sample may be carry-over from other donors' samples.

This clonotype has a handful of counts. V usage is TRBV6-5 and J usage is TRBJ2-7, with 7 bases identical to TRBD1. The CDR3 loop spans 17 amino acids. Germline V CDR1 and CDR2: MNHEY, SVGAGI. The junction had 10 bases not matched to a gene; V was cut back by 0 bases and J by 2 bases. In nucleotides, the CDR3 is TGTGCCAGCAGTTACTCGACTCCCGGGACAGTTACCTACGAGCAGTACTTC. Encoded protein: CASSYSTPGTVTYEQYF.

As regards this clonotype: One end of the junction is discordant with germline, which a read error may explain. This rearrangement joins TRBV29-1 to TRBJ1-4; a possible D gene is TRBD1 (6 bases). CDR1 and CDR2 (germline): SQVTM, ANQGSEA. The CDR3 is made up of 16 amino acids. This CDR3 reads CSVEGGRGGSNEKLFF. The CDR3 DNA reads TGCAGCGTCGAAGGAGGAAGAGGGGGATCTAATGAAAAACTGTTTTTT.

The V and J genes are TRBV5-1 and TRBJ2-5; D unclear. Germline CDR1 SGHRS, CDR2 YFSETQ. The V and J ends lost 1 base and 2 bases respectively, with 9 bases between them. The CDR3 runs 14 residues. The CDR3 bases are TGCGCCAGCAGCTTGAAAGGGCAGCAAGAGACCCAGTACTTC. Translation gives CASSLKGQQETQYF.

The chain couples TRBV28 to TRBJ2-6, with 9 bases matching TRBD1. The length of the CDR3 is 16 residues. Trimming removed 6 bases from V and 2 bases from J; junction bases left unmatched: 5. The germline V gene encodes CDR1 MDHEN and CDR2 SYDVKM. The CDR3 sequence: CASRPTGGTGANVLTF. The CDR3 DNA follows: TGTGCCAGCAGACCAACAGGGGGCACTGGGGCCAACGTCCTGACTTTC.

This clonotype was seen once. J is TRBJ2-7 and V is TRBV6-1; either TRBD1 or TRBD2 may supply D (5 bases each). This CDR3 is built from 16 residues. Germline assignment: CDR1 MNHNS and CDR2 SASEGT. The V gene lost 3 bases and the J gene lost 1 base, with 16 bases spanning the gap. The CDR3 DNA sequence: TGTGCCAGCAGTGATTTTGAGGGGCCTTCTTCCTACGAGCAGTACTTC. As protein: CASSDFEGPSSYEQYF.

The chain recombines TRBV7-9 with TRBJ1-2; D remains unclear. V lost 1 base to trimming and J lost 0 bases, with 9 bases between them. Looked up from germline, CDR1 is SEHNR and CDR2 is FQNEAQ (reference sequence). This CDR3 comprises 15 residues. The CDR3 sequence is CASSLVLPPNYGYTF. CDR3 nucleotide sequence: TGTGCCAGCAGCTTAGTTCTCCCACCTAACTATGGCTACACCTTC.

This rearrangement joins TRBV20-1 to TRBJ1-1, with 7 positions matching TRBD1. This CDR3 comprises 11 residues. Losses at the gene ends were 6 bases for V and 5 bases for J; bases not matched to a gene: 3. The germline gives CDR1 DFQATT, CDR2 SNEGSKA (reference sequence). CDR3 DNA sequence: TGCAGTGCGGGCAGGGGGACTGAAGCTTTCTTT. Translating it yields CSAGRGTEAFF.

CDR3 in amino acids: CATSRARDSSNEQFF. CDR3 DNA sequence: TGTGCCACCAGCAGGGCCCGGGACTCGTCCAATGAGCAGTTCTTC. The rearrangement uses TRBV15 and TRBJ2-1, with D perhaps TRBD2 (6 bases). Germline-derived CDR1 and CDR2 are LNHNV and YYDKDF (reference sequence). This CDR3 spans 15 amino acids. Trimming took 3 bases from V and 6 from J, leaving 15 bases between them.

The V and J genes are TRBV12-3 or TRBV12-4 and TRBJ2-3; 9 bases agree with TRBD2. CDR3 length equals 13 residues. The V gene end was trimmed by 10 bases and the J gene end by 1 base; junction bases not matched to a gene: 3. The CDR3 coding sequence is TGTGCCATCAGGACTAGCGGCACAGATACGCAGTATTTT. Translating it yields CAIRTSGTDTQYF.

The V gene is TRBV6-6, the J gene TRBJ2-7; D remains ambiguous. CDR3 size: 13 residues. Germline loops: CDR1 MNHNY, CDR2 SVGAGI (reference sequence). The germline V and J ends were trimmed by 6 bases and 2 bases, with 11 bases remaining between them. The CDR3 protein is CASSFTSPYEQYF. In nucleotides, the CDR3 is TGTGCCAGCAGCTTTACATCCCCCTACGAGCAGTACTTC.

This clonotype was seen repeatedly, ten times or more. The V and J genes are TRBV25-1 and TRBJ2-2; D gene unclear. The CDR3 loop spans 16 amino acids. V was cut by 4 bases and J by 0 bases, with 12 bases left in between. Germline loops: CDR1 MGHDK, CDR2 SYGVNS. The CDR3 protein is CASSAQARTNTGELFF. CDR3 bases: TGTGCCAGCAGTGCCCAGGCCAGAACGAACACCGGGGAGCTGTTTTTT. Drawing the rest from reference TRBV25-1 and TRBJ2-2, the complete variable domain is EADIYQTPRYLVIGTGKKITLECSQTMGHDKMYWYQQDPGMELHLIHYSYGVNSTEKGDLSSESTVSRIRTEHFPLTLESARPSHTSQYLCASSAQARTNTGELFFGEGSRLTVL.

This sequence joins TRBV20-1 and TRBJ2-3, with TRBD1 matching 7 bases. J lost 1 base, V lost 6 bases, and 10 bases had no gene match. The length of the CDR3 is 15 residues. Germline values: CDR1 DFQATT, CDR2 SNEGSKA (reference sequence). CDR3 in DNA: TGCAGTGCAGGCGGACAGGCTAGCCGCACAGATACGCAGTATTTT. Amino acid sequence: CSAGGQASRTDTQYF.

This clonotype was detected a few times. The chain links TRBV4-3 to TRBJ2-1; no definite D call. In germline, CDR1 is LGHNA, CDR2 YSLEER. The CDR3 sequence is 13 residues long. With 2 bases removed from V and 4 bases from J, the gap between germline ends came to 6 bases. The CDR3 DNA is TGCGCCAGCAGCCAATTCTCTTACAATGAGCAGTTCTTC. Translating it yields CASSQFSYNEQFF.

The genes are TRBV9 and TRBJ1-3; no reliable D call. CDR3 length equals 13 residues. The V end lost 4 bases, the J end lost 5 bases, and 10 bases lay between the germline ends. Germline CDR1 reads SGDLS; CDR2 reads YYNGEE. CDR3 DNA: TGTGCCAGCAGCCAGGCTGGGAGAAACACCATATATTTT. As protein: CASSQAGRNTIYF.